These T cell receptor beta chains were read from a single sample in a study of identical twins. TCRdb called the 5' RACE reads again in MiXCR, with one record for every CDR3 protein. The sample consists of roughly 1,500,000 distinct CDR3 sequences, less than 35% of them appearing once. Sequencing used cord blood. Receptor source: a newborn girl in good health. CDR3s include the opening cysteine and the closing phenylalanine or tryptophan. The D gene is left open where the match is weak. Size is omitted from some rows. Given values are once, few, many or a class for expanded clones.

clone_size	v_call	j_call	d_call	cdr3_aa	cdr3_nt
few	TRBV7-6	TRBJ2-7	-	CASSLAGPIKQYF	TGTGCCAGCAGCTTAGCGGGGCCTATCAAGCAGTACTTC
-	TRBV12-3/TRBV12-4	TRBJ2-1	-	CASTLRLVLSPYYNEQFF	TGTGCCAGCACCCTAAGGCTAGTCTTATCCCCTTACTATAATGAGCAGTTCTTC
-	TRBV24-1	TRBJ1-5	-	CATSDFCRVYYQPQHF	TGTGCCACCAGTGATTTCTGCAGGGTATATTATCAGCCCCAGCATTTT
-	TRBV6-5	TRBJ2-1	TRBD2	CASGGRRYNEQFF	TGTGCCAGTGGCGGGAGGCGCTACAATGAGCAGTTCTTC
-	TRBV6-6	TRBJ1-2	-	CASSSRDYPYGYTF	TGTGCCAGCAGTAGCCGGGACTACCCCTATGGCTACACCTTC
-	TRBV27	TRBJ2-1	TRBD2	CASSVAGRSYNEQFF	TGTGCCAGCAGTGTAGCGGGACGAAGCTACAATGAGCAGTTCTTC
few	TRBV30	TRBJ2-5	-	CAWSVRGVLARTQYF	TGTGCCTGGAGTGTACGAGGCGTCCTAGCGAGGACCCAGTACTTC
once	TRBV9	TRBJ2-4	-	CASSRGLNQQYF	TGTGCCAGCAGCCGGGGGCTCAATCAGCAGTACTTC
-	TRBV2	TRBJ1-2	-	CASSDQNFHSYGYTF	TGTGCCAGCAGTGATCAGAACTTCCATTCCTATGGCTACACCTTC
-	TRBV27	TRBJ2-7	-	CASRLLGSYEQYF	TGTGCCAGCAGACTCCTCGGCTCCTACGAGCAGTACTTC
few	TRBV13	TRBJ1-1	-	CASSSGPRGVAEAFF	TGTGCCAGCAGCTCCGGACCGAGGGGGGTAGCTGAAGCTTTCTTT
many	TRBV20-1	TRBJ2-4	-	CSAMPTFDIQYF	TGCAGTGCTATGCCAACGTTCGACATTCAGTACTTC
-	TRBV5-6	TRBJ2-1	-	CASSLTYRPSYNEQFF	TGTGCCAGCAGCTTAACCTACAGGCCCTCCTACAATGAGCAGTTCTTC
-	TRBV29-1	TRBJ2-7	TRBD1	CSVPFRTGGSYEQYF	TGCAGCGTTCCCTTCCGCACAGGGGGCTCCTACGAGCAGTACTTC
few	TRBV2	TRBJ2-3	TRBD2	CASRGLAGGVNTQYF	TGTGCCAGCAGGGGACTAGCGGGAGGGGTGAATACGCAGTATTTT
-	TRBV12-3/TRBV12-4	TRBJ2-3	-	CASSPTVLSDTDTQYF	TGTGCCAGCAGCCCGACAGTACTATCGGACACAGATACGCAGTATTTT
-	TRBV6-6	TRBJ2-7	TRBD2	CASRLAGGRCEQYF	TGTGCCAGCAGGCTAGCGGGGGGGCGGTGCGAGCAGTACTTC
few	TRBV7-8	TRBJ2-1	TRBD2	CASSADKSSGNNEQFF	TGTGCCAGCAGCGCCGATAAGTCTAGCGGGAACAATGAGCAGTTCTTC
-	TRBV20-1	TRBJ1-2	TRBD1	CSALQGAPYGYTF	TGCAGTGCTCTCCAGGGGGCCCCCTATGGCTACACCTTC
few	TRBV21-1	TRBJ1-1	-	CASSKIPPKPDGNNNTEAFF	TGTGCCAGCAGCAAAATTCCCCCAAAACCGGACGGCAACAACAACACTGAAGCTTTCTTT
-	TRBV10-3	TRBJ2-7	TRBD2	CAISELGLAGAYNEQYF	TGTGCCATCAGTGAGCTGGGTCTAGCGGGAGCGTACAATGAGCAGTACTTC
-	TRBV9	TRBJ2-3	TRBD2	CASSVAGGADDTQYF	TGTGCCAGCAGCGTAGCGGGGGGGGCGGATGATACGCAGTATTTT
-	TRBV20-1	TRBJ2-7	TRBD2	CSATPWTSGSDYEQYF	TGCAGTGCTACCCCTTGGACTAGCGGGAGTGACTACGAGCAGTACTTC
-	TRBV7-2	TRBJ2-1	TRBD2	CASSVEALAGVPHEQFF	TGTGCCAGCAGCGTCGAGGCGCTAGCGGGAGTTCCCCATGAGCAGTTCTTC
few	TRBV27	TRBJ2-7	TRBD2	CASSWLAGEIYEQYF	TGTGCCAGCAGTTGGCTAGCGGGAGAGATCTACGAGCAGTACTTC
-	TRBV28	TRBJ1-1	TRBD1	CASSFPDRGRAEAFF	TGTGCCAGCAGTTTCCCAGACAGGGGAAGGGCTGAAGCTTTCTTT
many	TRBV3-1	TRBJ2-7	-	CASSQDLDTYEQYF	TGTGCCAGCAGCCAAGATCTGGATACCTACGAGCAGTACTTC
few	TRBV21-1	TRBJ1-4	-	CASSRPTDSEKLFF	TGTGCCAGCAGCAGACCGACGGACTCTGAAAAACTGTTTTTT
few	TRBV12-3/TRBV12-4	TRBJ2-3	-	CASSLATGLDTQYF	TGTGCCAGCAGTTTAGCGACGGGGCTGGATACGCAGTATTTT
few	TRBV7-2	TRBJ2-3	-	CASSSYRAPDTQYF	TGTGCCAGCAGCTCCTATAGGGCTCCAGATACGCAGTATTTT
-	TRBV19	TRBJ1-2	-	CASSRAGWTGYTF	TGTGCCAGTAGTAGGGCAGGTTGGACTGGCTACACCTTC
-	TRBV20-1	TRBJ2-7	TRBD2	CSASLHQLAFKYEQYF	TGCAGTGCTTCCCTCCACCAACTAGCGTTCAAGTACGAGCAGTACTTC
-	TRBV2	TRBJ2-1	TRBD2	CASRDGLAGETQFF	TGTGCCAGCAGAGACGGACTAGCGGGAGAGACCCAGTTCTTC
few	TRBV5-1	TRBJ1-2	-	CASSLEGVYGYTF	TGTGCCAGCAGTTTAGAGGGAGTCTATGGCTACACCTTC
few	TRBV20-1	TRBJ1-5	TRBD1	CSASDDARTGYQPQHF	TGCAGTGCTAGTGATGACGCCCGGACAGGTTATCAGCCCCAGCATTTT
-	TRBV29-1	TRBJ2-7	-	CSVEIRDTPYEQYF	TGCAGCGTTGAGATCCGGGACACCCCCTACGAGCAGTACTTC
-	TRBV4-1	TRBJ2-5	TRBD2	CASSRASGSRETQYF	TGCGCCAGCAGCCGAGCAAGCGGGAGTCGGGAGACCCAGTACTTC
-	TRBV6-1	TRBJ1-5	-	CASTTYDRRGNQPQHF	TGTGCCAGCACTACTTATGACAGGAGGGGCAATCAGCCCCAGCATTTT
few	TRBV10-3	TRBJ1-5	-	CAISESTGPGQPQHF	TGTGCCATCAGTGAGTCGACAGGCCCGGGCCAGCCCCAGCATTTT
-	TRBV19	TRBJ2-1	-	CASIGGLANNEQFF	TGTGCCAGTATTGGGGGGCTCGCGAACAATGAGCAGTTCTTC
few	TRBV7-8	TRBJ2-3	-	CASSLRGRGIDTQYF	TGTGCCAGCAGCTTACGCGGCAGGGGCATAGATACGCAGTATTTT
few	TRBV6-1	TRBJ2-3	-	CASSERPQLVRGTDTQYF	TGTGCCAGCAGTGAACGGCCCCAACTAGTTCGGGGAACAGATACGCAGTATTTT
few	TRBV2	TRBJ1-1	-	CASSGGESTEAFF	TGTGCCAGCAGTGGCGGGGAGAGCACTGAAGCTTTCTTT
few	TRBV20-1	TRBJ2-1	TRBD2	CSAPLAGGAYNEQFF	TGCAGTGCCCCACTAGCGGGAGGCGCCTACAATGAGCAGTTCTTC
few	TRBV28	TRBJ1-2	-	CASSRGQPPGEGYTF	TGTGCCAGCAGTCGAGGACAGCCACCAGGAGAGGGCTACACCTTC
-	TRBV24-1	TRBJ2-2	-	CATRGLGTGELFF	TGTGCCACCAGGGGGCTAGGAACCGGGGAGCTGTTTTTT
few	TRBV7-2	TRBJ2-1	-	CASSSSGTFYNEQFF	TGTGCCAGCAGCTCTTCCGGGACCTTCTACAATGAGCAGTTCTTC
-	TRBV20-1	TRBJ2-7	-	CSAPTRSSYNEQYF	TGCAGTGCCCCGACTAGGAGCTCCTACAATGAGCAGTACTTC
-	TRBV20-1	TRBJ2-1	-	CSARDPGESYNEQFF	TGCAGTGCTAGAGATCCGGGGGAGAGCTACAATGAGCAGTTCTTC
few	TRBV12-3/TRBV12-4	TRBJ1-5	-	CASSLTGRAQPQHF	TGTGCCAGCAGTTTAACGGGCAGGGCCCAGCCCCAGCATTTT
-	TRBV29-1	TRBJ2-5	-	CSAGRLVQETQYF	TGCAGCGCCGGAAGACTAGTACAAGAGACCCAGTACTTC
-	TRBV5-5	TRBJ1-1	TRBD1	CASTHRGGGTEAFF	TGTGCCTCCACCCACAGGGGAGGGGGCACTGAAGCTTTCTTT
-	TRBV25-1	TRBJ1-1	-	CATPKQGYTEAYF	TGTGCCACCCCTAAACAGGGATACACTGAAGCTTACTTT
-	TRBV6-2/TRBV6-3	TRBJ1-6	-	CASSYRRGPVNSPLHF	TGTGCCAGCAGTTACCGCCGGGGCCCGGTGAATTCACCCCTCCACTTT
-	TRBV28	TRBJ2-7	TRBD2	CASGERGPYEQYF	TGTGCCAGCGGGGAGCGGGGCCCCTACGAGCAGTACTTC
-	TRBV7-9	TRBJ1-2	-	CASSYLGENYGYTF	TGTGCCAGCAGCTACTTGGGCGAAAACTATGGCTACACCTTC
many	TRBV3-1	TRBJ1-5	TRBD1	CASSPGQGQPQHF	TGTGCCAGCTCACCAGGACAGGGTCAGCCCCAGCATTTT
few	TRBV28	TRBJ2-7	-	CASERGGLPYEQYF	TGTGCCAGCGAAAGGGGAGGCCTACCCTACGAGCAGTACTTC
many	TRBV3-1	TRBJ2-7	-	CASSQKPPDYSYEQYF	TGTGCCAGCAGCCAAAAACCCCCGGACTACTCCTACGAGCAGTACTTC